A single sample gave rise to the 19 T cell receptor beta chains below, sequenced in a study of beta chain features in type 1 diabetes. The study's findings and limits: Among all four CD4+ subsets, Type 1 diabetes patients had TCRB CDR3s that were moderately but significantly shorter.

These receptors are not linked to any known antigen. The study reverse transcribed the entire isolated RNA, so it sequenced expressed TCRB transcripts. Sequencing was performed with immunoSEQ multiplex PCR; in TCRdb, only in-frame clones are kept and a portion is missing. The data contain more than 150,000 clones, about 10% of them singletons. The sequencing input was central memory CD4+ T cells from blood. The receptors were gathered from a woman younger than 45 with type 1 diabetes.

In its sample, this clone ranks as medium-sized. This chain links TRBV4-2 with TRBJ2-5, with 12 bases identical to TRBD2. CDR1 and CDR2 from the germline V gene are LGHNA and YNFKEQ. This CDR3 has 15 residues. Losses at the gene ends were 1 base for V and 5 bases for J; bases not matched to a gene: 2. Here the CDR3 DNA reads TGTGCCAGCAGCCAAGGGACTAGCGGGATGGAGACCCAGTACTTC. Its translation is CASSQGTSGMETQYF.

CDR3 region: CASSLSGGDEKLFF. Written as DNA, the CDR3 is TGCGCCAGCAGCTTGTCTGGAGGGGATGAAAAACTGTTTTTT. The V and J genes are TRBV5-1 and TRBJ1-4, with a possible D match to TRBD1 (5 bases). V lost 1 base and J 6 bases, leaving 10 bases between the germline ends. The germline gives CDR1 SGHRS, CDR2 YFSETQ. The CDR3 length is 14 residues.

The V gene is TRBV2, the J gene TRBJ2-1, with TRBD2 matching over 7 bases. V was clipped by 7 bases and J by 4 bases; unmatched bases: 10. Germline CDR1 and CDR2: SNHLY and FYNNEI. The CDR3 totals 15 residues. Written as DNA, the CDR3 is TGTGCCAGCAATTCCGCCGGGACTATTTACAATGAGCAGTTCTTC. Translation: CASNSAGTIYNEQFF.

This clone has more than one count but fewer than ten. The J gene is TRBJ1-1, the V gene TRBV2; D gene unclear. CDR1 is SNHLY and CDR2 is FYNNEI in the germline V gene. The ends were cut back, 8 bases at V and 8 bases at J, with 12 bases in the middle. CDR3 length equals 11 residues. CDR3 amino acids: CASWEGGEAFF. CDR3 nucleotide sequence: TGTGCCAGCTGGGAGGGAGGGGAAGCTTTCTTT.

The CDR3 sequence is CASSNRGQANGYTF. In DNA form, the CDR3 reads TGTGCCAGCAGCAATCGGGGACAGGCTAACGGCTACACCTTC. The chain joins TRBV11-2 to TRBJ1-2; the match to TRBD1 covers 8 bases. The CDR3 sequence is 14 residues long. Per the germline V gene, CDR1 is SGHAT and CDR2 is FQNNGV. J lost 8 bases, V lost 5 bases, and 10 bases had no gene match.

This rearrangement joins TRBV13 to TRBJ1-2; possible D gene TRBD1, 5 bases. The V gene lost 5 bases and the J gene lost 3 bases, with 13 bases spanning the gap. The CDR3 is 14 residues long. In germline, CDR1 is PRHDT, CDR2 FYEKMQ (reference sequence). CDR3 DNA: TGTGCCAGCAGCCCAGGACCGGGGGACTATGGCTACACCTTC. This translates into CASSPGPGDYGYTF.

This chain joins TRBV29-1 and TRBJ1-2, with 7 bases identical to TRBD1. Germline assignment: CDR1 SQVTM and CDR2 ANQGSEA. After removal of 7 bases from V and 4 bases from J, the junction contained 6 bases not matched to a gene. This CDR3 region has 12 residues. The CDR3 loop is CSALRQGYGYTF. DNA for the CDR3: TGCAGCGCACTCAGACAGGGCTATGGCTACACCTTC.

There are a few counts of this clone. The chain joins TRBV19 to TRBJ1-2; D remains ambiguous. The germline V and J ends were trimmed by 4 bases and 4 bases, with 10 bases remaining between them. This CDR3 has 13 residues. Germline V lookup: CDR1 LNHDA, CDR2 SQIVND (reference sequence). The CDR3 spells CASSSGARYGYTF. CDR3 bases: TGTGCCAGTAGTAGTGGAGCCCGCTATGGCTACACCTTC.

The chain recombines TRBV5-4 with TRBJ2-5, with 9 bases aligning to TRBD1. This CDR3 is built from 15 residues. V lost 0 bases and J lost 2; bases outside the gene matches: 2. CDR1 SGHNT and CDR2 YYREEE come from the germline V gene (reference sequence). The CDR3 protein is CASSLGGQGQETQYF. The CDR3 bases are TGTGCCAGCAGCTTGGGAGGACAGGGGCAAGAGACCCAGTACTTC.

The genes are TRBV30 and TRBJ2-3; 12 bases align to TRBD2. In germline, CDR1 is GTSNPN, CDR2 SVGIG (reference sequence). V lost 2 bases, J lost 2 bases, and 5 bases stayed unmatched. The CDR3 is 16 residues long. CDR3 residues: CAWSLGLAGTTDTQYF. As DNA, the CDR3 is TGTGCCTGGAGTCTCGGACTAGCGGGGACCACAGATACGCAGTATTTT. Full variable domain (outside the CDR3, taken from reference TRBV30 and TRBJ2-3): SQTIHQWPATLVQPVGSPLSLECTVEGTSNPNLYWYRQAAGRGLQLLFYSVGIGQISSEVPQNLSASRPQDRQFILSSKKLLLSDSGFYLCAWSLGLAGTTDTQYFGPGTRLTVL.

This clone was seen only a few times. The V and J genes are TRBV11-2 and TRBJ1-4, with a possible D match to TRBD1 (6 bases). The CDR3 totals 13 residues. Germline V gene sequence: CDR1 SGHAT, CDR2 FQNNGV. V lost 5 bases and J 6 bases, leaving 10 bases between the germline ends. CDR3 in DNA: TGTGCCAGCAGCCTCAGGACAGATGAAAAACTGTTTTTT. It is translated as CASSLRTDEKLFF.

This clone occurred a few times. Here the CDR3 reads CAISDEQIPNTEAFF. The CDR3 nucleotides read TGTGCCATCAGTGATGAACAGATTCCGAACACTGAAGCTTTCTTT. The V call is TRBV10-3, the J call TRBJ1-1; D gene ambiguous. Germline loops: CDR1 ENHRY, CDR2 SYGVKD. Trimming pared 3 bases from V and 1 base from J, leaving 12 bases between. CDR3 length: 15 amino acids.

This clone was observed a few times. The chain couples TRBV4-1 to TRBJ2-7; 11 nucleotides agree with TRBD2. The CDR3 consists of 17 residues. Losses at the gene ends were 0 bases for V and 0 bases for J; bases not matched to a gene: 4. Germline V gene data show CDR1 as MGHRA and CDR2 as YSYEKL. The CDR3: CASSQEEGLADSYEQYF. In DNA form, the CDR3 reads TGCGCCAGCAGCCAAGAGGAGGGACTAGCGGACTCCTACGAGCAGTACTTC.

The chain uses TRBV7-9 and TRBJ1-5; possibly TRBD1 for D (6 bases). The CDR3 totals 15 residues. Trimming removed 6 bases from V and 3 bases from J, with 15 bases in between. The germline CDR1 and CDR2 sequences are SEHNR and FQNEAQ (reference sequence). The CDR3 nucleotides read TGTGCCAGCAGTCCTTGGGGGGGGGCCAATCAGCCCCAGCATTTT. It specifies CASSPWGGANQPQHF. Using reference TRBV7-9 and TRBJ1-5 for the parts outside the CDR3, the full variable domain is DTGVSQNPRHKITKRGQNVTFRCDPISEHNRLYWYRQTLGQGPEFLTYFQNEAQLEKSRLLSDRFSAERPKGSFSTLEIQRTEQGDSAMYLCASSPWGGANQPQHFGDGTRLSIL.

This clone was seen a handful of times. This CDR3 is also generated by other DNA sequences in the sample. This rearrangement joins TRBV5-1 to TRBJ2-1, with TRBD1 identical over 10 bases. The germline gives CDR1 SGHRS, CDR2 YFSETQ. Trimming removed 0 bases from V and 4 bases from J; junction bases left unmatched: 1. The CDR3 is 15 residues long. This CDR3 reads CASSLGQGAYNEQFF. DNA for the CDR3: TGCGCCAGCAGCTTGGGACAGGGGGCTTACAATGAGCAGTTCTTC.

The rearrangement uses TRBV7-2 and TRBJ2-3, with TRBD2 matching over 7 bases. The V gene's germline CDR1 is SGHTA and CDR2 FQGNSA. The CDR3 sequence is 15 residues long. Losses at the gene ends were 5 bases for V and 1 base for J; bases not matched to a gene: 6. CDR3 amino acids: CASSQAGSGTDTQYF. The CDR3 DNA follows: TGTGCCAGCAGCCAAGCGGGGAGCGGCACAGATACGCAGTATTTT.

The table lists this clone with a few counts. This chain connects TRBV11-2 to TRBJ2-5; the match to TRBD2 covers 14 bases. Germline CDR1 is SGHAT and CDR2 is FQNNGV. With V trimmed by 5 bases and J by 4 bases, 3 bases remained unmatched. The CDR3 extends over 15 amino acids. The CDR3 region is CASSTGLAGGETQYF. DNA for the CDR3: TGTGCCAGCAGCACCGGACTAGCGGGAGGAGAGACCCAGTACTTC.

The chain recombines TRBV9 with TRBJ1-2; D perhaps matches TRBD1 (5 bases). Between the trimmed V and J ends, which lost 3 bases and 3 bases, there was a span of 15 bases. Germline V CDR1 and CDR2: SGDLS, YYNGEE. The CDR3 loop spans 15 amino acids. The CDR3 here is CASSGSRVAHYGYTF. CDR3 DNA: TGTGCCAGCAGCGGCTCCAGGGTGGCACACTATGGCTACACCTTC.

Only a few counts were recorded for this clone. The CDR3, as DNA: TGCAGCGTTTTTGGACAGGGGTTCAATGAGCAGTTCTTC. Translated, it gives CSVFGQGFNEQFF. The chain recombines TRBV29-1 with TRBJ2-1; 9 bases align to TRBD1. Per the germline V gene, CDR1 is SQVTM and CDR2 is ANQGSEA. There are 13 residues in the CDR3. Unmatched junction bases numbered 5, after V lost 5 bases and J lost 6 bases.